This T cell receptor beta chain is drawn from a study of cytomegalovirus exposure and HLA in healthy donors. Study outcomes and limitations: Later, an analysis found that TCR clusters from the first cohort tended to co-occur in the roughly 110 validation repertoires. Usually a TCR sequence was rare, but some public TCRs were found in many donors. Listed as cytomegalovirus-associated were 150 or so TCR beta chains.

This clone was seen only once. Its antigen is unknown. CDR3 length: 15 residues. CDR1 is SGHRS and CDR2 is YFSETQ in the germline V gene. Germline trimming cut 7 bases from V and 0 bases from J; bases unmatched to any gene: 6. Clones were sequenced by immunoSEQ multiplex PCR, and TCRdb holds only the in-frame ones, with some missing. This table holds approximately 160,000 clones, 86% found once. Material for sequencing was PBMCs. The receptor comes from a woman aged 30 to 39 in good health and CMV-seronegative. The chain employs TRBV5-1 and TRBJ2-5; 10 nucleotides agree with TRBD2. The CDR3 is CASRSAGGYQETQYF. The CDR3 coding sequence is TGCGCCAGCCGCTCAGCGGGAGGGTACCAAGAGACCCAGTACTTC.